The 3 T cell receptor beta chains listed next were all sequenced from one sample in a study of cytomegalovirus exposure and HLA in healthy donors. The PCR contained 60 Vbeta and 13 Jbeta primers. Profiled with immunoSEQ multiplex PCR; TCRdb holds only in-frame clones, not every one. The data hold under 200,000 clones, with 70% to 85% observed a single time. The sequenced sample consisted of PBMCs. These receptors originate from a man aged 45 to 65 in good health and CMV-seropositive.

The J gene is TRBJ2-7, the V gene TRBV6-6, with 11 bases fitting TRBD1. Germline CDR1 and CDR2: MNHNY and SVGAGI (reference sequence). The CDR3 extends over 16 amino acids. Germline trimming cut 5 bases from V and 1 base from J; bases unmatched to any gene: 7. CDR3 coding DNA: TGTGCCAGCAGTCCGGGACAGGGGGTAACATCCTACGAGCAGTACGTC. This translates into CASSPGQGVTSYEQYV.

The count of this clone is one. The chain employs TRBV30 and TRBJ2-1; D gene ambiguous. There are 12 residues in the CDR3. CDR1 is GTSNPN, CDR2 SVGIG, per germline (reference sequence). Trimming stripped 0 bases from V and 12 bases from J, with 12 bases between. The CDR3 loop reads CAWSVLSTGQFF. CDR3 DNA sequence: TGTGCCTGGAGTGTACTTTCGACGGGGCAGTTCTTC.

The chain has TRBV27 and TRBJ1-1; tentative D call: TRBD1 (5 bases). This CDR3 spans 15 amino acids. CDR1 is MNHEY, CDR2 SMNVEV, per germline (reference sequence). Trimming left V 8 bases short and J 2 bases short, with 18 bases between. The CDR3 reads CASHQPGTANTEAFF. The DNA of the CDR3 is TGTGCCAGCCATCAACCCGGGACTGCCAACACTGAAGCTTTCTTT.